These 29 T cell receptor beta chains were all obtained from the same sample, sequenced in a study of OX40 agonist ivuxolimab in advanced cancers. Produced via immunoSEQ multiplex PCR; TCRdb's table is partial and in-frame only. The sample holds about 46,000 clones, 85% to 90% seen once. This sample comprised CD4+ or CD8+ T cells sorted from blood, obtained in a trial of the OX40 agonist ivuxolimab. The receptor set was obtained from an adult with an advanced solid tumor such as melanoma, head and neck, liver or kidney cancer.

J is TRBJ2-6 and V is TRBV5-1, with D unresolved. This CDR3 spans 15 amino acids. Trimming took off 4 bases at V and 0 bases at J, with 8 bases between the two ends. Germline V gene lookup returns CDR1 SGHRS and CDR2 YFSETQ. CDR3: CASSDRPSGANVLTF. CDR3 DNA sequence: TGCGCCAGCAGCGACCGACCCTCTGGGGCCAACGTCCTGACTTTC.

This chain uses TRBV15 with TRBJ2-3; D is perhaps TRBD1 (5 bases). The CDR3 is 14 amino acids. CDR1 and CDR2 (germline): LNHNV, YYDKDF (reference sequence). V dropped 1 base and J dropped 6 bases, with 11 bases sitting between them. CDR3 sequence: CATSRGRVGDTQYF. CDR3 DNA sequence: TGTGCCACCAGCAGAGGCAGGGTTGGGGATACGCAGTATTTT.

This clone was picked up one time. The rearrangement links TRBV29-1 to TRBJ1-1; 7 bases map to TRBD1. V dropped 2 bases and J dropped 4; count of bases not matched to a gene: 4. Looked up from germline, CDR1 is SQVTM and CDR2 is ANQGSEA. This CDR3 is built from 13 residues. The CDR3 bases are TGCAGCGTTGAAAAGGGGGCGGGCACTGAAGCTTTCTTT. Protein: CSVEKGAGTEAFF.

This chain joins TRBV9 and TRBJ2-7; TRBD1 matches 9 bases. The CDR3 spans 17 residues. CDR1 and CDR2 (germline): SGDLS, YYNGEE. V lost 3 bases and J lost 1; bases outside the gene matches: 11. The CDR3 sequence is CASSDGLGQGGSYEQYF. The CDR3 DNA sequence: TGTGCCAGCAGCGACGGCCTGGGACAGGGTGGTTCCTACGAGCAGTACTTC.

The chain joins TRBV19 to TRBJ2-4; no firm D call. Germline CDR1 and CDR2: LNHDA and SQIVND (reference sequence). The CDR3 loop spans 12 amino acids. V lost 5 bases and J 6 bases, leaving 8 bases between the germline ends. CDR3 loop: CASSLIGNIQYF. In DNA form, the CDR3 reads TGTGCCAGTAGTCTGATCGGAAACATTCAGTACTTC.

DNA for the CDR3: TGTGCCAGCAGCCAAGGACAGGGGGCTTGGGAGCAGTACTTC. Protein: CASSQGQGAWEQYF. This rearrangement joins TRBV4-2 to TRBJ2-7; TRBD1 matches at 10 bases. The CDR3 loop spans 14 amino acids. Germline V gene data show CDR1 as LGHNA and CDR2 as YNFKEQ. Losses at the gene ends were 1 base for V and 7 bases for J; bases not matched to a gene: 4.

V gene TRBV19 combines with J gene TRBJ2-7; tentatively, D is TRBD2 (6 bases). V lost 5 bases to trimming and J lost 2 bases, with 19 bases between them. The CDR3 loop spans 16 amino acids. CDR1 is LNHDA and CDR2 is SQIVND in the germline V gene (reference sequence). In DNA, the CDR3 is TGTGCCAGTAGTCCCCTAGGGACTGCCGGCACCTACGAGCAGTACTTC. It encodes CASSPLGTAGTYEQYF. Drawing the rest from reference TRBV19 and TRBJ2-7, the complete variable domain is DGGITQSPKYLFRKEGQNVTLSCEQNLNHDAMYWYRQDPGQGLRLIYYSQIVNDFQKGDIAEGYSVSREKKESFPLTVTSAQKNPTAFYLCASSPLGTAGTYEQYFGPGTRLTVT.

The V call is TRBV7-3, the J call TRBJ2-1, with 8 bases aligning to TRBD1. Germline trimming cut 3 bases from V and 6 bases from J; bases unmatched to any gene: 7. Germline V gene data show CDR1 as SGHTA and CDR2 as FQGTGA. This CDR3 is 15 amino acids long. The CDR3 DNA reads TGTGCCAGCAGCTTTAGCCCAGGGGGCATCAATGAGCAGTTCTTC. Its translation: CASSFSPGGINEQFF. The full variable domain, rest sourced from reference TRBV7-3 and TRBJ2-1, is GAGVSQTPSNKVTEKGKYVELRCDPISGHTALYWYRQSLGQGPEFLIYFQGTGAADDSGLPNDRFFAVRPEGSVSTLKIQRTERGDSAVYLCASSFSPGGINEQFFGPGTRLTVL.

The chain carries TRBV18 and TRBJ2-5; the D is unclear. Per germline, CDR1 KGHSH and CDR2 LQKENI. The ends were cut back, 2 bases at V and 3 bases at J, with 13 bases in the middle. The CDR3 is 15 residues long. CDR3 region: CASSPSGVRKETQYF. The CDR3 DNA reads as TGTGCCAGCTCACCATCCGGAGTGAGGAAAGAGACCCAGTACTTC.

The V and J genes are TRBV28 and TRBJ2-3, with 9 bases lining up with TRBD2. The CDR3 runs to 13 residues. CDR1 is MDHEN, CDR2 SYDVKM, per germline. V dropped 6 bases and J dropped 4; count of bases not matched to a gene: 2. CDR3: CASRPSGADTQYF. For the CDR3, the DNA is TGTGCCAGCAGGCCTAGCGGGGCAGATACGCAGTATTTT.

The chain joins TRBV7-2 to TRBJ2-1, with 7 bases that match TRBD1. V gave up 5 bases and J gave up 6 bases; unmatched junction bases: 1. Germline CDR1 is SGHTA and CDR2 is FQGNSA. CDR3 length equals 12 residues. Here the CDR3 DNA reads TGTGCCAGCAGCACAGGGGTCAATGAGCAGTTCTTC. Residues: CASSTGVNEQFF. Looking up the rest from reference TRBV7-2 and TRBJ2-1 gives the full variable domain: GAGVSQSPSNKVTEKGKDVELRCDPISGHTALYWYRQSLGQGLEFLIYFQGNSAPDKSGLPSDRFSAERTGGSVSTLTIQRTQQEDSAVYLCASSTGVNEQFFGPGTRLTVL.

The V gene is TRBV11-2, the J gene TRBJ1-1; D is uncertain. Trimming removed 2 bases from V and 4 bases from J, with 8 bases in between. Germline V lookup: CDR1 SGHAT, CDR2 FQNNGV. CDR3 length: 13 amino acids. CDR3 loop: CASSLNRITEAFF. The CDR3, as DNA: TGTGCCAGCAGCTTAAACAGAATCACTGAAGCTTTCTTT.

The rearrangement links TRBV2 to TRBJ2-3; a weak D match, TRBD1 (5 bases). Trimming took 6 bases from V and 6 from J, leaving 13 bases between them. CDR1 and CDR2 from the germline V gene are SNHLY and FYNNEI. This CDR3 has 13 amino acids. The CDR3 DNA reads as TGTGCCAGCAGCCAAGGGGATTGGGATACGCAGTATTTT. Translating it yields CASSQGDWDTQYF.

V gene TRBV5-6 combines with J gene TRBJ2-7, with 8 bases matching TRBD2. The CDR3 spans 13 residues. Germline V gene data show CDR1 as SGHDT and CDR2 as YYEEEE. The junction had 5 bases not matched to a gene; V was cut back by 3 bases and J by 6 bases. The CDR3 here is CASSSPGRGEQYF. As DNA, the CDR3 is TGTGCCAGCAGCTCCCCCGGGAGGGGCGAGCAGTACTTC.

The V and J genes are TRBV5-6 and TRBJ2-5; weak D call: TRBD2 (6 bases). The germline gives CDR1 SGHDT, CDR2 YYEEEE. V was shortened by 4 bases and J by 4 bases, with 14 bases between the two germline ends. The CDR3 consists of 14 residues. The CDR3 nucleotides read TGTGCCAGCAGCCTCCGGGGGACGGGAGAGACCCAGTACTTC. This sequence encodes CASSLRGTGETQYF.

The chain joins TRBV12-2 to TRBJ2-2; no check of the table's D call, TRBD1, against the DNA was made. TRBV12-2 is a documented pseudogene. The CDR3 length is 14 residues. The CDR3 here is CASRLTGHTGELFF. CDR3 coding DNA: TGTGCAAGTCGCTTGACAGGGCACACCGGGGAGCTGTTTTTT.

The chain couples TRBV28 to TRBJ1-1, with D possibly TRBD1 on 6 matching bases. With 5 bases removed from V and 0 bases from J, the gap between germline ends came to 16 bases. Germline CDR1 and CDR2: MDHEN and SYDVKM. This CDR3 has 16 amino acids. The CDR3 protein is CASSPLPGQVNTEAFF. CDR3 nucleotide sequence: TGTGCCAGCAGTCCCCTCCCGGGACAAGTGAACACTGAAGCTTTCTTT.

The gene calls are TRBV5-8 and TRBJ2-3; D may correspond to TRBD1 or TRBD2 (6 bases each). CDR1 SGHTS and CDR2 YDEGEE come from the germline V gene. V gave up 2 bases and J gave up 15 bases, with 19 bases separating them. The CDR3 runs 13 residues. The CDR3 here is CASSFLEGGTSYF. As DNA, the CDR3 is TGTGCCAGCAGCTTCCTAGAGGGGGGCACTTCTTATTTT.

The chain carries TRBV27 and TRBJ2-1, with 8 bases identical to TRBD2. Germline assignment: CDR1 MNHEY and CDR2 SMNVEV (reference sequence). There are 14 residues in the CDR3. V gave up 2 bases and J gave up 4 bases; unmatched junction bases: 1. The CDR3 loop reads CASSLGTRYNEQFF. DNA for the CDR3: TGTGCCAGCAGTTTAGGGACTAGATACAATGAGCAGTTCTTC.

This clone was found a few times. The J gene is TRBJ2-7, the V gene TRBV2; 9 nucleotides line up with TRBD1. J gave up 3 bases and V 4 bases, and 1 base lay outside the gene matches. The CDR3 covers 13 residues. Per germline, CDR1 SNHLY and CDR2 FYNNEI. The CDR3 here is CASSGTGDYEQYF. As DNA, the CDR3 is TGTGCCAGCAGTGGGACAGGGGACTACGAGCAGTACTTC.

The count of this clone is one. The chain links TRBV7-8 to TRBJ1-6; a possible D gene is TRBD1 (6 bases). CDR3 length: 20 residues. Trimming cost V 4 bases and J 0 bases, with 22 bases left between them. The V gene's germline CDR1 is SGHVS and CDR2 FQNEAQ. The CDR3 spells CASSSFDSWTDLSYNSPLHF. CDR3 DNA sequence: TGTGCCAGCAGCTCATTCGATTCCTGGACAGACCTCTCCTATAATTCACCCCTCCACTTT.

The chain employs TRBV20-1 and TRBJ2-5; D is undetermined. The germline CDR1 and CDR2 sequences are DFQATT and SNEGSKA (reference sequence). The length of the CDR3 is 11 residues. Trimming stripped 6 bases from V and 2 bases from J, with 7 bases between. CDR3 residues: CSAYRQETQYF. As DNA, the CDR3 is TGCAGTGCCTACCGGCAAGAGACCCAGTACTTC.

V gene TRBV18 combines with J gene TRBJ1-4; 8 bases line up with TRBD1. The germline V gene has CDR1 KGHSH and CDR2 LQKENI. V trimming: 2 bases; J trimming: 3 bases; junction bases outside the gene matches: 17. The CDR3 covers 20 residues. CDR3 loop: CASSPSAARAGGEANEKLFF. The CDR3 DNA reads TGTGCCAGCTCACCAAGTGCCGCACGGGCAGGGGGCGAAGCTAATGAAAAACTGTTTTTT.

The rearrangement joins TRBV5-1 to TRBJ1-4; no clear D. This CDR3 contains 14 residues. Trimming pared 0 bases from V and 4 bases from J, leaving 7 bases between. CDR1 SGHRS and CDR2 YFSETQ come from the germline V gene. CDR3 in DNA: TGCGCCAGCAGCTTGGCCGGGAATAATGAAAAACTGTTTTTT. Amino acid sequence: CASSLAGNNEKLFF.

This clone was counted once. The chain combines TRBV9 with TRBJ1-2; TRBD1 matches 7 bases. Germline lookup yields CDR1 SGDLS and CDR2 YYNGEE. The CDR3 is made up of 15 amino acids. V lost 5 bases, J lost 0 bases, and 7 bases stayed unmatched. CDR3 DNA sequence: TGTGCCAGCAGTGCCGGGACAGCCTCTAACTATGGCTACACCTTC. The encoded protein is CASSAGTASNYGYTF.

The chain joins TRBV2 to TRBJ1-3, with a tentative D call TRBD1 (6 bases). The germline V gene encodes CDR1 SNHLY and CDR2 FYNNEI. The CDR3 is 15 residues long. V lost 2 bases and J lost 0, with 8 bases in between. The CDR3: CASSERTVSGNTIYF. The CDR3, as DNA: TGTGCCAGCAGTGAAAGGACAGTCTCTGGAAACACCATATATTTT. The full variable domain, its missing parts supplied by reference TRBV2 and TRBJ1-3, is EPEVTQTPSHQVTQMGQEVILRCVPISNHLYFYWYRQILGQKVEFLVSFYNNEISEKSEIFDDQFSVERPDGSNFTLKIRSTKLEDSAMYFCASSERTVSGNTIYFGEGSWLTVV.

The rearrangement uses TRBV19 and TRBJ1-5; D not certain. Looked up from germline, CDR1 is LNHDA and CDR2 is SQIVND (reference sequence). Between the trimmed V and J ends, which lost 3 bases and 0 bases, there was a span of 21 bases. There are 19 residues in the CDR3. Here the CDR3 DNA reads TGTGCCAGTAGTATGGGTTACGGCCAGAGGAGGTATAGCAATCAGCCCCAGCATTTT. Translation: CASSMGYGQRRYSNQPQHF.

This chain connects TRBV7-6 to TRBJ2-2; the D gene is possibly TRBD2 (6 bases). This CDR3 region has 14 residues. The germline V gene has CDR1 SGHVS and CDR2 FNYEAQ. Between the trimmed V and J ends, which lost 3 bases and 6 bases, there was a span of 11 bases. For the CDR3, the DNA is TGTGCCAGCAGCTTGGGCGGGGCGGCCGGGGAGCTGTTTTTT. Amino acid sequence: CASSLGGAAGELFF.

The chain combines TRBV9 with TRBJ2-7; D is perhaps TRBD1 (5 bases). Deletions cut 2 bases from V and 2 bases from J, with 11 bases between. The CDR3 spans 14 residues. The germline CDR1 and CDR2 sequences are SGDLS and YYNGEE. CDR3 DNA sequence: TGTGCCAGCAGCGTGTTGCCAGGGCCCTACGAGCAGTACTTC. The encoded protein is CASSVLPGPYEQYF.